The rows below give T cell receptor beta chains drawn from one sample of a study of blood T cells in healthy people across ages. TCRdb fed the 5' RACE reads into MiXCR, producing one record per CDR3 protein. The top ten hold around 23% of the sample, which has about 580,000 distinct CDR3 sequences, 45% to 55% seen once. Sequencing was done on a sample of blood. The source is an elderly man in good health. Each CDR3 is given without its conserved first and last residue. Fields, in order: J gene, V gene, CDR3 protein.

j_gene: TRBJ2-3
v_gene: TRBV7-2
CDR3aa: ASSLVPGPIGPDTQY

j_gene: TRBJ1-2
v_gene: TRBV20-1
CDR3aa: SARVPAREYGYT

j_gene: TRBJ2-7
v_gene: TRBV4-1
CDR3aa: ASSQTGQGEDEQY

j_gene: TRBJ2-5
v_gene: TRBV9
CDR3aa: ASSETSGHQETQY

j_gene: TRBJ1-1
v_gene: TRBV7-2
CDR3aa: ASSLVRQGTAF

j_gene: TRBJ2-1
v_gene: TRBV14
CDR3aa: ASSQHRGAGYNEQF

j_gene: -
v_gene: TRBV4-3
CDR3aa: ASSQDTGTEQY

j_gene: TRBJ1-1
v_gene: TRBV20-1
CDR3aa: SARRVGTEAF

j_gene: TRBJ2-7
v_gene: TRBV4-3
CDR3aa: ASSQDYPSYEQY

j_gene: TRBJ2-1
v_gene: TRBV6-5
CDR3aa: ASSRGDSGNEQF